This T cell receptor (beta chain) originates from a study of blood T cell repertoires in COVID-19 (TCRdb year 2020). Regarding the research as a whole: Collaborator samples came from the United States, Italy and Spain and covered acute and convalescent phases of COVID-19. The material from the prospective study consisted of cDNA or gDNA derived from T cells, B-cell-depleted T cells, or PBMCs. Subjects who had been exposed to COVID-19, were actively infected with it, or had recovered from it provided the deeply sampled blood TCRbeta repertoires that made up the dataset. The repertoires were released in a freely available public database meant as a resource for research on the immune response to SARS-CoV-2. The samples were drawn from the first 160 participants of the ongoing ImmuneRACE study and from 1,254 subjects provided by 6 global collaborators. Sample metadata almost always included a de-identified subject ID, COVID-19 status, age in years and sex. HLA class I and class II types, where available, came from metadata supplied by the sample provider rather than from assay-based typing.

Each collaborating institution followed its own protocols to collect whole blood in K2EDTA tubes. For TCRbeta analysis, collaborators shipped samples as frozen whole blood, isolated PBMCs, or DNA extracted from either of those sample types. The immunoSEQ Assay, a bias-controlled multiplex PCR, was used to amplify TCRbeta CDR3 regions from genomic DNA. From the authors' description of their analysis: Nucleated cell counts per sample were estimated from amplification of reference gene primers within the assay. To quantify the absolute abundance of each unique TCRbeta CDR3 rearrangement, sequence reads were collapsed and filtered. For each sample, productive Simpson clonality was calculated as the square root of Simpson's diversity index across productive rearrangements. The table comes from immuneACCESS by way of TCRdb, which keeps in-frame sequences with V and J called. Part of the clones is missing from these tables; in studies checked, under half for an unresolved V gene and the rest for unknown reasons. D and trimming come from the DNA, and the V and J calls and clone size come from that table. The sample table holds roughly 200,000 clones, of which 75% to 90% were seen once. 3% to 4% of the sample is in the top ten clones.

Remarks on this clone: Its binding antigen is unknown. Nothing much larger sits one base from this clone, and base qualities are not available.

General findings and caveats noted by the study authors: The quantity of clinical and demographic metadata differed by source and by participant and was supplied without curation.

The CDR3 starts with the cysteine, ends with the phenylalanine, and has 17 residues. The sequence is cut down to CDR3 DNA, 51 bases in frame from base 1. The junction shows trimming of 2 bases on V and 0 bases on J, plus 16 bases between the germline ends. The germline V gene sets CDR1 to KGHSH and CDR2 to LQKENI. The chain was built from TRBV18 and TRBJ1-1; the D gene identity is not certain. Sequences were obtained from peripheral blood. The clonotype was recovered from a man aged 55 to 70 with acute or convalescent COVID-19. The CDR3 corresponds to CASSPSSPGIMNTEAFF. The nucleotide sequence reads TGTGCCAGCTCACCAAGTTCTCCGGGTATTATGAACACTGAAGCTTTCTTT.